These T cell receptor beta chains were read from a single sample in a study of cytomegalovirus exposure and HLA in healthy donors. Measured with immunoSEQ multiplex PCR; TCRdb has only the in-frame clones, and not every one. Among tens of thousands of clones listed, about 79% were seen once. Sequencing was done on a sample of PBMCs. These receptors were obtained from a man between 35 and 55 years old in good health and CMV-seronegative. Each CDR3 is given with its conserved first and last residue. A D gene is named only where the DNA matches it firmly. A clone size is listed for some rows: how often the clone was seen (once, few, many), or a class if it is expanded.

TRBJ2-1	TRBV10-2	few	TRBD1	CASSESGQGIYNEQFF	TGCGCCAGCAGTGAGTCTGGACAGGGGATATACAATGAGCAGTTCTTC
TRBJ1-2	TRBV5-1	.	.	CASSPLGYTF	TGCGCCAGCAGCCCCTTAGGCTACACCTTC
TRBJ2-2	TRBV4-3	.	.	CASSQLLGLNTGELFF	TGCGCCAGCAGCCAATTACTGGGACTGAACACCGGGGAGCTGTTTTTT
TRBJ1-5	TRBV19	.	TRBD1	CASSIPGQGNQPQHF	TGTGCCAGTAGTATACCAGGACAGGGAAATCAGCCCCAGCATTTT
TRBJ1-6	TRBV1	.	.	CTSSPHDIPGRGNSPLHF	TGCACCAGCAGCCCTCACGATATACCGGGACGGGGGAATTCACCCCTCCACTTT
TRBJ1-2	TRBV19	.	.	CASSIPFETSYGYTF	TGTGCCAGTAGTATCCCCTTTGAGACATCCTATGGCTACACCTTC
TRBJ2-5	TRBV5-4	.	.	CASSPQGGLAAGETQYF	TGTGCCAGCAGCCCACAAGGTGGCCTAGCAGCGGGAGAGACCCAGTACTTC
TRBJ1-5	TRBV7-2	.	.	CASSLGQGGQPQHF	TGTGCCAGCAGCTTAGGTCAGGGTGGCCAGCCCCAGCATTTT
TRBJ1-1	TRBV4-3	.	TRBD1	CASSQFPGQEAFF	TGCGCCAGCAGCCAATTTCCGGGACAGGAAGCTTTCTTT
TRBJ2-7	TRBV10-1	once	TRBD2	CASSEGGLANQYF	TGCGCCAGCAGTGAGGGGGGACTAGCGAACCAGTACTTC
TRBJ2-3	TRBV18	.	TRBD1	CASSPPTGADTQYF	TGTGCCAGCTCACCACCGACAGGGGCAGATACGCAGTATTTT
TRBJ2-1	TRBV7-3	.	.	CASSLFGSSYNEQFF	TGTGCCAGCAGCTTATTCGGGAGCTCCTACAATGAGCAGTTCTTC
TRBJ2-1	TRBV7-6	.	TRBD1	CASSLGQSYNEQFF	TGTGCCAGCAGCTTGGGACAGTCCTACAATGAGCAGTTCTTC
TRBJ1-1	TRBV6-5	.	.	CASSRLSLPTEAFF	TGTGCCAGCAGTCGTCTAAGTCTTCCCACTGAAGCTTTCTTT
TRBJ1-3	TRBV18	few	.	CASSASSISGNTIYF	TGTGCCAGCTCGGCAAGTAGCATCTCTGGAAACACCATATATTTT
TRBJ2-3	TRBV25-1	.	TRBD1	CASRGTGGDTQYF	TGTGCCAGCAGAGGGACAGGGGGAGATACGCAGTATTTT
TRBJ1-1	TRBV5-5	few	.	CASSSRENTEAFF	TGTGCCAGCAGCTCCCGGGAGAACACTGAAGCTTTCTTT
TRBJ1-6	TRBV21-1	.	.	CASSKGRDRQGYNSPLHF	TGTGCCAGCAGCAAAGGTCGAGACAGGCAGGGGTATAATTCACCCCTCCACTTT
TRBJ1-6	TRBV28	.	.	CASSLSRGFSYNSPLHF	TGTGCCAGCAGTTTATCTCGGGGATTCTCCTATAATTCACCCCTCCACTTT
TRBJ2-1	TRBV7-9	.	TRBD2	CASSSAGGPGNEQFF	TGTGCCAGCAGCTCAGCGGGGGGGCCGGGGAATGAGCAGTTCTTC
TRBJ1-2	TRBV2	.	TRBD1	CASSPGTGADYGYTF	TGTGCCAGCAGTCCCGGGACAGGGGCCGACTATGGCTACACCTTC
TRBJ1-1	TRBV28	.	.	CASSETDSRFSEAFF	TGTGCCAGCAGTGAAACGGACAGTCGGTTCTCTGAAGCTTTCTTT
TRBJ1-1	TRBV6-1	.	TRBD1	CASSEASTGLDTEAFF	TGTGCCAGCAGTGAAGCCTCGACAGGGCTGGACACTGAAGCTTTCTTT
TRBJ2-2	TRBV5-4	.	TRBD2	CASQLAGKNTGELFF	TGTGCCAGCCAGCTAGCGGGGAAAAACACCGGGGAGCTGTTTTTT
TRBJ1-1	TRBV5-1	.	.	CASSLVTPDKSAFF	TGCGCCAGCAGCTTGGTAACACCGGACAAATCAGCTTTCTTT
TRBJ1-1	TRBV27	.	TRBD1	CASSFIVPWAQTGGNLNTEAFF	TGTGCCAGCAGTTTTATTGTGCCGTGGGCACAGACAGGGGGCAACCTGAACACTGAAGCTTTCTTT
TRBJ2-1	TRBV4-3	.	TRBD1	CASSQTGTEYNEQFF	TGCGCCAGCAGCCAAACCGGGACAGAATACAATGAGCAGTTCTTC
TRBJ1-5	TRBV6-5	.	.	CASSATGFGSQPQHF	TGTGCCAGCAGTGCAACGGGGTTTGGGAGTCAGCCCCAGCATTTT
TRBJ2-4	TRBV7-9	.	.	CASSPPVGGRSTNIQYF	TGTGCCAGCAGCCCACCCGTCGGAGGGCGGTCTACAAACATTCAGTACTTC
TRBJ1-4	TRBV9	.	.	CASSVGVLRGQPLSSEKLFF	TGTGCCAGCAGCGTAGGAGTTCTAAGGGGACAACCCCTTTCAAGCGAAAAACTGTTTTTT
TRBJ1-4	TRBV6-6	.	.	CASSYFGEKLFF	TGTGCCAGCAGTTATTTTGGCGAAAAACTGTTTTTT
TRBJ1-2	TRBV5-1	.	TRBD1	CASSRAGGINYGYTF	TGCGCCAGCAGCCGGGCAGGGGGAATCAACTATGGCTACACCTTC
TRBJ2-2	TRBV7-6	few	.	CASRADGELFF	TGTGCCAGCAGGGCCGACGGGGAGCTGTTTTTT
TRBJ1-2	TRBV2	.	.	CASSDEGSSYGYTF	TGTGCCAGCAGTGATGAGGGCTCATCCTATGGCTACACCTTC
TRBJ1-3	TRBV4-3	many	TRBD1	CASSQGLTGAGNTIYF	TGCGCCAGCAGCCAAGGATTGACAGGGGCTGGAAACACCATATATTTT
TRBJ1-5	TRBV27	.	.	CASSAGSGDNQPQHF	TGTGCCAGCAGTGCCGGGTCGGGGGACAATCAGCCCCAGCATTTT
TRBJ2-3	TRBV30	.	.	CAWRHVGDTQYF	TGTGCCTGGAGACACGTTGGAGATACGCAGTATTTT
TRBJ1-1	TRBV5-1	.	TRBD1	CASSWTGLDTEAFF	TGCGCCAGCAGCTGGACAGGGTTGGACACTGAAGCTTTCTTT
TRBJ2-5	TRBV9	.	TRBD2	CASSGGTSGSQETQYF	TGTGCCAGCAGCGGGGGGACTAGCGGAAGTCAAGAGACCCAGTACTTC
TRBJ2-3	TRBV19	.	TRBD1	CASSIDGQGARTDTQYF	TGTGCCAGTAGTATAGATGGACAGGGGGCTCGCACAGATACGCAGTATTTT
TRBJ2-5	TRBV5-1	.	.	CASSPARREETQYF	TGCGCCAGCAGCCCCGCTCGAAGAGAGGAGACCCAGTACTTC
TRBJ1-5	TRBV15	.	.	CATQLRGPGQPQHF	TGTGCCACGCAACTCAGAGGCCCCGGTCAGCCCCAGCATTTT
TRBJ2-3	TRBV5-4	.	.	CASSLSGGLGDTQYF	TGTGCCAGCAGCTTGTCCGGGGGGCTGGGAGATACGCAGTATTTT
TRBJ2-3	TRBV7-9	.	.	CASSLVGGDTQYF	TGTGCCAGCAGCTTAGTTGGGGGCGATACGCAGTATTTT
TRBJ2-7	TRBV5-1	.	.	CASSSGSVFAGSYEQYF	TGCGCCAGCAGCTCCGGGTCTGTTTTCGCGGGATCCTACGAGCAGTACTTC
TRBJ2-5	TRBV28	once	TRBD2	CASSTLGLAGGETQYF	TGTGCCAGCAGTACCTTGGGACTAGCGGGAGGAGAGACCCAGTACTTC
TRBJ1-2	TRBV29-1	.	.	CSAGGGVYGYTF	TGCAGCGCTGGGGGAGGGGTCTATGGCTACACCTTC
TRBJ2-1	TRBV7-9	once	.	CASSLPDSNEQFF	TGTGCCAGCAGCTTGCCTGATAGCAATGAGCAGTTCTTC
TRBJ1-5	TRBV27	.	TRBD1	CASSLLSGQNQPQHF	TGTGCCAGCAGTTTATTATCGGGACAGAATCAGCCCCAGCATTTT
TRBJ1-2	TRBV2	.	TRBD1	CASIFDRGYGYTF	TGTGCCAGCATCTTCGACAGGGGCTATGGCTACACCTTC
TRBJ1-1	TRBV7-2	once	TRBD1	CASSRDRGGLGFF	TGTGCCAGCAGCCGGGACAGGGGAGGTCTCGGTTTCTTT
TRBJ2-3	TRBV5-1	.	.	CASSLGLTDTQYF	TGCGCCAGCAGCTTGGGACTCACAGATACGCAGTATTTT
TRBJ2-7	TRBV29-1	.	.	CSVDGARVDEQYF	TGCAGCGTTGACGGCGCCAGGGTAGACGAGCAGTACTTC
TRBJ1-5	TRBV28	.	.	CASSPLGQPQHF	TGTGCCAGCAGTCCACTAGGCCAGCCCCAGCATTTT
TRBJ2-2	TRBV2	.	TRBD1	CANRQGMNTGELFF	TGTGCCAACAGACAGGGGATGAACACCGGGGAGCTGTTTTTT
TRBJ1-2	TRBV29-1	.	.	CSGGGPGEGYTF	TGCAGCGGGGGGGGCCCGGGGGAGGGCTACACCTTC
TRBJ1-2	TRBV5-6	.	TRBD1	CASSLTGGANYGYTF	TGTGCCAGCAGCTTGACAGGGGGCGCTAACTATGGCTACACCTTC
TRBJ1-6	TRBV5-4	.	TRBD1	CASSLGWDRNNSPLHF	TGTGCCAGCAGCTTGGGTTGGGACAGGAATAATTCACCCCTCCACTTT
TRBJ1-2	TRBV4-1	.	TRBD1	CASSQVEGAPNYGYTF	TGCGCCAGCAGCCAAGTCGAGGGGGCACCCAACTATGGCTACACCTTC